This T cell receptor beta chain was identified during a study of OX40 agonist ivuxolimab in advanced cancers. Some clones are missing from TCRdb's copy, which holds only in-frame ones; the method was immunoSEQ multiplex PCR. The data contain about 62,000 clones, approximately 90% of them singletons. Overall study results and limits: CD4+ and CD8+ T cells in blood underwent clonal expansion by week 6 at 0.1 to 3.0 mg/kg. Nonresponders, in some cases, also had low normalized T-cell clonal expansion.

As regards this clone: What it binds is unknown.

CDR3 length equals 13 residues. Per the germline V gene, CDR1 is MNHNS and CDR2 is SASEGT. Trimming took off 6 bases at V and 3 bases at J, with 11 bases between the two ends. This material consisted of CD4+ or CD8+ T cells sorted from blood, taken in a trial of the OX40 agonist ivuxolimab. The rearrangement uses TRBV6-1 and TRBJ1-1; weak D call: TRBD1 (5 bases). The sequence was obtained from an adult with an advanced solid tumor such as melanoma, head and neck, liver or kidney cancer. The CDR3 DNA sequence: TGTGCCAGCAGGATCAGGGTGGACACTGAAGCTTTCTTT. Protein: CASRIRVDTEAFF.